This T cell receptor beta chain was identified in a study of immune evolution from preneoplasia to lung adenocarcinoma (dated by TCRdb to 2020 to 2022). For the study in its entirety: No AAH lesions showed HLA loss of heterozygosity, compared with 7% of AIS, 15% of MIA and around 35% of ADC lesions. The study used immune gene expression, TCR sequencing and multiplex immunofluorescence to profile the immune contexture of lung adenocarcinoma precursors and invasive adenocarcinoma. Resected precursor lesions (AAH, AIS, MIA) and invasive adenocarcinomas were compared with paired morphologically normal lung tissue. The sample size depended on which specimens were available, not on a prior power calculation. The immune data were integrated with whole exome sequencing and methylation data from the same cohort of nodules. The overall cohort comprised 40 to 55 patients with pulmonary nodules who underwent surgical resection. According to the study, about 100 samples were used for TCR sequencing. POLYSOLVER was used to infer Class I HLA alleles from exome data, while LOHHLA was used to detect allele-specific HLA loss. A total of about 56 patients contributed TCR sequencing data.

The patients had resection in Japan or China between about 2014 and 2018. Two lung cancer pathologists independently reviewed H&E slides to confirm the histologic diagnosis of every case. To enrich premalignant or tumor cells for nucleic acid extraction, macro-dissection was performed after pathologic assessment. The AllPrep DNA/RNA FFPE Kit was used to isolate DNA from FFPE tissue. General findings and caveats noted by the study authors: Normal lung had the highest top T cell clone frequencies, and these frequencies appeared to fall progressively from AAH through AIS, MIA and invasive adenocarcinoma. The highest T cell clonality was observed in KRAS-mutant nodules compared with EGFR-mutant or double wild-type lesions. Clonality was highest in normal lung, while later-stage lesions appeared to have lower clonality but higher T cell density and diversity. Because all patients were from Japan and China, applicability to Western populations was uncertain. The findings were based on association rather than direct causation, and larger cohorts with long-term follow-up and longitudinal biopsies were deemed needed.

TCR beta CDR3 regions were sequenced from DNA using the immunoSEQ hsTCRbeta Kit. Concerning the study's data processing: TCR sequencing data were analysed with the ImmunoSEQ Analyzer. T cell clonality was defined as 1 minus Pielou's evenness, as computed on productive rearrangements. To measure T cell diversity, the inverse Simpson index was applied to productive templates. T cell density was expressed as TCR beta template counts normalized to usable DNA, with usable DNA estimated by amplifying and sequencing housekeeping genes. Two-sided Kruskal-Wallis tests were used to compare TCR metrics between histologic stages. TCRdb retrieved this table from immuneACCESS and kept in-frame rearrangements only. Not all clones are present; in checked studies, unresolved V genes account for under half, and no reason is known for the remainder. Clone size and the V and J calls come from that table; the DNA yielded D and trimming. Within this sample are about 41,000 clones, with approximately 79% of them counted one time only. About 4.3% of the sample belongs to the ten largest clones.

This clone was seen just once. Its recognized antigen is unknown. Nothing much larger sits one base from this clone, and base qualities are not available. The clonotype comes from a person aged 55-75 years with lung adenocarcinoma. The specimen was FFPE invasive lung adenocarcinoma tissue. The sample's cell subset or site label, decoded: frankly invasive lung adenocarcinoma (ADC).

DNA sequence: TGTGCCAGCTTAGACAGTAGTGAGACCCAGTACTTC. Its protein reads: CASLDSSETQYF. In this chain, TRBV6-5 is recombined with TRBJ2-5; TRBD1 is a weak D gene call, 5 bases matching. The CDR1 and CDR2 encoded by the germline V gene are MNHEY and SVGAGI. Measured from the cysteine to the phenylalanine, the CDR3 is 12 residues long. Of all the DNA, just the CDR3 is kept, 36 bases in frame from base 1. The junction shows trimming of 8 bases on V and 5 bases on J, plus 12 bases between the germline ends.